Listed below are T cell receptor beta chains from one sample, sequenced in a study of cytomegalovirus exposure and HLA in healthy donors. Generated by immunoSEQ multiplex PCR, the TCRdb table keeps only in-frame clones and is missing some. The repertoire has about 110,000 clones, under 85% of them found once; the top ten carry roughly 6.2%. Sequencing used PBMCs. These receptors were collected from a man in his thirties or forties in good health and CMV-seropositive. CDR3s include the opening cysteine and the closing phenylalanine or tryptophan.

>TRBV9|TRBJ2-5
CASSVVGTGEETQYF
>TRBV29-1|TRBJ1-1
CSVEGGRGNTEAFF
>TRBV5-5|TRBJ1-2
CASSLEGAGGYGYTF
>TRBV6-5|TRBJ2-1
CASSYSSGSYNEQFF
>TRBV27|TRBJ1-5
CASSLTGDSNQPQHF
>TRBV12-5|TRBJ1-5
CASGLLLYSNQPQHF
>TRBV10-3|TRBJ2-7
CAISARDRVYEQYF
>TRBV10-1|TRBJ1-2
CASSPGENYGYTF
>TRBV11-2|TRBJ2-1
CASRRPGTSNNEQFF
>TRBV30|TRBJ2-3
CAWRQVSTDTQYF
>TRBV2|TRBJ2-2
CASMWQGTGELFF
>TRBV10-3|.
CAIMNTAGRMSYEQYF
>TRBV29-1|TRBJ2-5
CSVDSRTGPFGQYF
>TRBV2|TRBJ2-7
CASSPDREPFYEQYF
>TRBV6-4|TRBJ2-3
CASSDSKGGADTQYF
>TRBV6-1|TRBJ1-1
CASSVTGWGTEAFF
>TRBV12-5|TRBJ1-1
CASGFGRGTEAFF
>TRBV7-6|TRBJ1-3
CASSLSRGSGNTIYF
>TRBV25-1|TRBJ2-7
CASSEGTGATIEQYF
>TRBV18|TRBJ2-1
CASSANFGTNTYNEQFF
>TRBV5-1|TRBJ2-5
CASTPWASGGQETQYF
>TRBV7-3|TRBJ2-1
CASSVSSGGGDNEQFF
>TRBV9|TRBJ2-3
CARGGTDTQYF
>TRBV13|TRBJ2-2
CASSEGRGYSGELFF
>TRBV5-6|TRBJ2-7
CASSLIHRDRSYEQYF
>TRBV27|TRBJ2-4
CASSLSDKPKNIQYF
>TRBV9|TRBJ1-2
CASSVAETGRYTF
>TRBV6-5|TRBJ2-4
CASSYSRGAKNIQYF
>TRBV6-4|TRBJ1-4
CASKRQGASNEKLFF
>TRBV13|TRBJ2-4
CASSPRLAGAVAKNIQYF
>TRBV12-5|TRBJ1-1
CASGPGVMNTEAFF
>TRBV11-2|TRBJ1-2
CASKNAGGGGYTF
>TRBV2|TRBJ1-5
CASSGGNPQPQHF
>TRBV5-8|TRBJ2-7
CASSYSRGVPYEQYF
>TRBV9|TRBJ2-4
CASSVDAGGADIQYF
>TRBV4-1|TRBJ1-2
CASSQAPGQAGYTF
>TRBV2|TRBJ1-5
CASSPPGQPNQPQHF
>TRBV4-1|TRBJ2-2
CASSQRGLTNTGELFF
>TRBV4-2|TRBJ2-5
CASSQDLLPTGQETQYF
>TRBV6-5|TRBJ2-7
CASSYWGGREQYF
>TRBV7-9|TRBJ2-1
CASSATSGGGNEQFF
>TRBV10-2|TRBJ2-7
CASRDRSSYEQYF
>TRBV7-2|TRBJ1-2
CASSLRGYGYTF
>TRBV5-6|TRBJ2-5
CASSSLPGTQYF
>TRBV6-4|TRBJ1-2
CASSVSPGYGYTF
>TRBV5-1|TRBJ2-1
CASNKGSGGSFQTYNEQFF
>TRBV27|TRBJ2-7
CASSSQGAYEQYF
>TRBV5-1|TRBJ1-2
CASSLDGGGYGYTF
>TRBV13|TRBJ1-2
CASSLGLGSRGYTF
>TRBV7-8|TRBJ1-2
CASSHPGFQGYTF
>TRBV6-1|TRBJ1-2
CASSLGVNYGYTF